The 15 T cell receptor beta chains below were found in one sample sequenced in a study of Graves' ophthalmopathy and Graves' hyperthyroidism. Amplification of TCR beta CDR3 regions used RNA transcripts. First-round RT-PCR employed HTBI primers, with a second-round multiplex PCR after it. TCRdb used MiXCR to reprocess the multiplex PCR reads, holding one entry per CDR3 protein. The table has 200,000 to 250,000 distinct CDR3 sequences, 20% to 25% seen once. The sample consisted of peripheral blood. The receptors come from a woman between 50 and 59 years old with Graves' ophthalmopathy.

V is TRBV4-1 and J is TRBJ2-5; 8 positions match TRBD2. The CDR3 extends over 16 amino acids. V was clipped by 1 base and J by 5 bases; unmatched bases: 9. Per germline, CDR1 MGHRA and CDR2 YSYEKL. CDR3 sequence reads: CASSQGEAGEGETQYF. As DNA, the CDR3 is TGCGCCAGCAGCCAAGGGGAAGCGGGAGAGGGTGAGACCCAGTACTTC.

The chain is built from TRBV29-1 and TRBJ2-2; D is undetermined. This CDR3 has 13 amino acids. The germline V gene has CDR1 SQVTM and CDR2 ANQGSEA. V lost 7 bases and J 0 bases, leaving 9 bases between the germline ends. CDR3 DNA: TGCAGCGGCCGCAAGACGAACACCGGGGAGCTGTTTTTT. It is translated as CSGRKTNTGELFF.

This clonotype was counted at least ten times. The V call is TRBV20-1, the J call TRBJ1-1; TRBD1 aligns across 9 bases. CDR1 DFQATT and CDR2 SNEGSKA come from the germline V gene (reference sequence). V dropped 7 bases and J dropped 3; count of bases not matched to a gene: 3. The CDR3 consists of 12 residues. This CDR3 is CSGWDRDTEAFF. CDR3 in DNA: TGCAGTGGTTGGGACAGGGACACTGAAGCTTTCTTT.

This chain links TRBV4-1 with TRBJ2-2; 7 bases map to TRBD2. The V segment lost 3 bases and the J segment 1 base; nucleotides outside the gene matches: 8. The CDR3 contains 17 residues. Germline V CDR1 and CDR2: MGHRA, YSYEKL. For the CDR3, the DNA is TGCGCCAGCAGCCATGGTTCTAGCGGTCTGAACACCGGGGAGCTGTTTTTT. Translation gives CASSHGSSGLNTGELFF.

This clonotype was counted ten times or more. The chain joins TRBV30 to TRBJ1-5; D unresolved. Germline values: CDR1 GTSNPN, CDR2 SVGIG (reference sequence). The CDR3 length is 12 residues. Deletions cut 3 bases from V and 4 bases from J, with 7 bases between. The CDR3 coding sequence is TGTGCCTGGAGGGCCGATAATCAGCCCCAGCATTTT. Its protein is CAWRADNQPQHF. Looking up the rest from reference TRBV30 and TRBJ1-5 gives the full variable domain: SQTIHQWPATLVQPVGSPLSLECTVEGTSNPNLYWYRQAAGRGLQLLFYSVGIGQISSEVPQNLSASRPQDRQFILSSKKLLLSDSGFYLCAWRADNQPQHFGDGTRLSIL.

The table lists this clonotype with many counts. CDR3 protein: CASSSPRRGAGANVLTF. In DNA form, the CDR3 reads TGTGCCAGCAGCTCCCCAAGGCGGGGGGCTGGGGCCAACGTCCTGACTTTC. The chain joins TRBV11-2 to TRBJ2-6, with 8 bases aligning to TRBD2. The CDR3 runs to 17 residues. Germline lookup yields CDR1 SGHAT and CDR2 FQNNGV. Unmatched junction bases numbered 7, after V lost 4 bases and J lost 2 bases. Full variable domain (rest looked up from reference TRBV11-2 and TRBJ2-6): EAGVAQSPRYKIIEKRQSVAFWCNPISGHATLYWYQQILGQGPKLLIQFQNNGVVDDSQLPKDRFSAERLKGVDSTLKIQPAKLEDSAVYLCASSSPRRGAGANVLTFGAGSRLTVL.

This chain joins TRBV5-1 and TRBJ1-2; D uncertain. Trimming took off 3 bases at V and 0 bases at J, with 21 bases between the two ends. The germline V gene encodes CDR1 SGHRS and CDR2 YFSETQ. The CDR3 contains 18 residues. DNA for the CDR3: TGCGCCAGCAGCTCACGTGGGCGTCTTAGTCCGACTAACTATGGCTACACCTTC. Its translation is CASSSRGRLSPTNYGYTF.

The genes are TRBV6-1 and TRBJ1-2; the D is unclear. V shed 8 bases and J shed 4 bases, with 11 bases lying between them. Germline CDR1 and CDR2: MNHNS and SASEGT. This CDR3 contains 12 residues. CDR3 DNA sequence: TGTGCCAGCCGGGCAGCCTCCTATGGCTACACCTTC. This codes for CASRAASYGYTF.

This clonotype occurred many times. CDR3 protein: CASRPGGAAETQYF. The DNA for the CDR3 is TGTGCCAGCAGACCAGGGGGCGCTGCCGAGACCCAGTACTTC. This chain connects TRBV28 to TRBJ2-5; 8 bases are a match to TRBD1. Trimming cost V 6 bases and J 5 bases; bases outside gene matches: 8. This CDR3 has 14 residues. Germline V CDR1 and CDR2: MDHEN, SYDVKM.

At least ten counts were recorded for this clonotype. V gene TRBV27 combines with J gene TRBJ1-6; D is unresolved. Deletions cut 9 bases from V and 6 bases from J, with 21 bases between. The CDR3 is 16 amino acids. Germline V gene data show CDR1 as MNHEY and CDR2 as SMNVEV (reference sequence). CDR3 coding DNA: TGTGCCAGTCAGACGGGTGGTTCCGGGAGTAATTCACCCCTCCACTTT. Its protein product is CASQTGGSGSNSPLHF.

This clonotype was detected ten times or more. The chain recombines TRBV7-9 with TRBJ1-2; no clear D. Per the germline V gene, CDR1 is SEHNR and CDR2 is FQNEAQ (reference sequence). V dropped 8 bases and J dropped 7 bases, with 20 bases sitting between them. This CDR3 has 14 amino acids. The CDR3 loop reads CASGVGQAPTGYTF. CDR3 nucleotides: TGTGCCAGCGGTGTAGGGCAGGCGCCGACTGGCTACACCTTC.

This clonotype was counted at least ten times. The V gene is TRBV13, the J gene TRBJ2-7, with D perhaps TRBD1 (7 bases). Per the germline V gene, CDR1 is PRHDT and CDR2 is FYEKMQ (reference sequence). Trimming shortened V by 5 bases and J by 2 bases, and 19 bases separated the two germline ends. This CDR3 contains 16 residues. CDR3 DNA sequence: TGTGCCAGCAGCCCACCCTTGAGGAGGGGGCCCTACGAGCAGTACTTC. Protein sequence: CASSPPLRRGPYEQYF.

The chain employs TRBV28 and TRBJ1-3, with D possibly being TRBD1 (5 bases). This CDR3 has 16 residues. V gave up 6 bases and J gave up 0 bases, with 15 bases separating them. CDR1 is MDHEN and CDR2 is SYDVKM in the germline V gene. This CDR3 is CASRTRAGDSGNTIYF. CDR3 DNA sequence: TGTGCCAGCAGAACCAGGGCGGGGGACTCTGGAAACACCATATATTTT. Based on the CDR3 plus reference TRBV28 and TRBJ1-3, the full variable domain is DVKVTQSSRYLVKRTGEKVFLECVQDMDHENMFWYRQDPGLGLRLIYFSYDVKMKEKGDIPEGYSVSREKKERFSLILESASTNQTSMYLCASRTRAGDSGNTIYFGEGSWLTVV.

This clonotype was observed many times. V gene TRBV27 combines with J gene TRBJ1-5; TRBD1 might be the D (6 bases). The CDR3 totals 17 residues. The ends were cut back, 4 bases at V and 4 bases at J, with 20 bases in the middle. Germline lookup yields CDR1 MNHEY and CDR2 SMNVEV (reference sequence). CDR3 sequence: CASSSGPNRAGNQPQHF. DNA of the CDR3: TGTGCCAGCAGTTCTGGCCCGAACAGGGCGGGAAATCAGCCCCAGCATTTT.

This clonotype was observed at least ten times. The CDR3 reads CASSPDGGGPQHF. CDR3 nucleotide sequence: TGTGCCAGCAGCCCAGATGGGGGTGGGCCCCAGCATTTT. The J gene is TRBJ1-5, the V gene TRBV7-8; perhaps TRBD1 as D (5 bases). CDR1 SGHVS and CDR2 FQNEAQ come from the germline V gene. There are 13 residues in the CDR3. V lost 5 bases and J 9 bases, leaving 14 bases between the germline ends.